This is a list of T cell receptor beta chains from one sample in a study of cytomegalovirus exposure and HLA in healthy donors. Generated by immunoSEQ multiplex PCR, the TCRdb table keeps only in-frame clones and is missing some. The data show more than 95,000 clones, about four fifths seen once. The sequenced sample consisted of PBMCs. All receptors come from a woman aged 18 to 35 in good health and CMV-seronegative. Both conserved end residues are part of each CDR3. A D gene is named only where the DNA matches it firmly. Clone size is given for some rows only: seen once, a few or many times, or a class if the clone is expanded.

V,J,size,D,DNA,CDR3
TRBV9,TRBJ2-7,NA,TRBD1,TGTGCCAGCAGCGTAGGGGACAGCTCCTACGAGCAGTACTTC,CASSVGDSSYEQYF
TRBV9,TRBJ2-5,NA,TRBD1,TGTGCCAGCAGCGTAGAGGGGGACAGGGAAGAGACCCAGTACTTC,CASSVEGDREETQYF
TRBV19,TRBJ2-1,NA,NA,TGTGCCAGTAAAGGCGGAACTTCCTACAATGAGCAGTTCTTC,CASKGGTSYNEQFF
TRBV7-7,TRBJ2-2,NA,NA,TGTGCTAGCAGCTCGGGACCGCGGGACGGGGAGCTGTTTTTT,CASSSGPRDGELFF
TRBV9,TRBJ2-1,NA,NA,TGTGCCAGCAGCAGTCGGAGCGCAACCTACAATGAGCAGTTCTTC,CASSSRSATYNEQFF
TRBV7-9,TRBJ2-7,NA,TRBD1,TGTGCCAGCAGCGACCCACAGGGGTACGAGCAGTACTTC,CASSDPQGYEQYF
TRBV15,TRBJ1-4,NA,TRBD1,TGTGCCACCAGTAGGGACAGAGTTAATGAAAAACTGTTTTTT,CATSRDRVNEKLFF
TRBV6-6,TRBJ1-5,NA,TRBD1,TGTGCCAGCAGAGGACAGGGGGCGGGCAGCAATCAGCCCCAGCATTTT,CASRGQGAGSNQPQHF
TRBV4-1,TRBJ2-2,NA,NA,TGCGCCAGCAGCTCCTTGGGACTCCCGACCACCGGGGAGCTGTTTTTT,CASSSLGLPTTGELFF
TRBV6-1,TRBJ2-5,NA,NA,TGTGCCAGCAGTGATCCCGCCGGGTATCGGGTGGAGACCCAGTACTTC,CASSDPAGYRVETQYF
TRBV23-1,TRBJ2-7,NA,NA,TGCGCCAGCCCACAGGGCAGGGGAATCTCCTACGAGCAGTACTTC,CASPQGRGISYEQYF
TRBV7-3,TRBJ1-1,NA,TRBD1,TGTGCCAGCAGCCAATCACCGGGACAGAAAGCTTTCTTT,CASSQSPGQKAFF
TRBV11-2,TRBJ1-5,NA,NA,TGTGCCAGCAGCCTTCAGGGTGGGGCGGGACAGCCCCAGCATTTT,CASSLQGGAGQPQHF
TRBV4-2,TRBJ2-1,NA,TRBD1,TGTGCCAGCAGCCCAGAGGCCGGGACAGAAGTTAATGAGCAGTTCTTC,CASSPEAGTEVNEQFF
TRBV6-6,TRBJ1-6,NA,TRBD1,TGTGCCAGCAGCTGGGGGACAGGGGGCGTTTCACCCCTCCACTTT,CASSWGTGGVSPLHF
TRBV14,TRBJ1-2,NA,TRBD1,TGTGCCAGCAGCCCTCCCAGGGGGCGGTTCTATGGCTACACCTTC,CASSPPRGRFYGYTF
TRBV10-1,TRBJ2-7,few,TRBD1,TGCGCCAGCAGATCCGGGACAGGGACCGAGCAGTACTTC,CASRSGTGTEQYF
TRBV29-1,TRBJ2-7,NA,TRBD1,TGCAGCGTCTACAGGGGCGGCGAGCAGTACTTC,CSVYRGGEQYF
TRBV7-9,TRBJ1-2,few,NA,TGTGCCAGCAGCTTTATAGAGTTTTCTCACTATGGCTACACCTTC,CASSFIEFSHYGYTF
TRBV14,TRBJ2-1,NA,NA,TGTGCCAGCAGCCGAGGGTTTGAGCAGTTCTTC,CASSRGFEQFF
TRBV11-2,TRBJ1-3,NA,NA,TGTGCCAGCAGCCCCCTCGGCAGGGTTGGAAACACCATATATTTT,CASSPLGRVGNTIYF
TRBV7-2,TRBJ1-2,NA,NA,TGTGCCAGCAGCTTAGACGCGCGGGGTGTTGGAGGCTACACCTTC,CASSLDARGVGGYTF
TRBV10-3,TRBJ1-1,NA,NA,TGTGCCGTTAGCGGGTCCGGGGGGAACACTGAAGCTTTCTTT,CAVSGSGGNTEAFF
TRBV19,TRBJ2-5,NA,TRBD1,TGTGCCAGTTCTGACAGGGGGGTTGGGACCCAGTACTTC,CASSDRGVGTQYF
TRBV30,TRBJ1-2,NA,TRBD1,TGTGCCTGCTCACCTGGGGACAGCTATGGCTACACCTTC,CACSPGDSYGYTF
TRBV4-1,TRBJ2-5,NA,NA,TGCGCCAGCAGCCAAGTGGGGGCGAACCAAGAGACCCAGTACTTC,CASSQVGANQETQYF
TRBV15,TRBJ1-4,NA,TRBD1,TGTGCCACCAGCTCGAGACGACAGGGGGCGGCGGAACTGTTTTTT,CATSSRRQGAAELFF
TRBV30,TRBJ1-1,NA,NA,TGTGCCGGGGAAGGGGTGACTGAAGCTTTCTTT,CAGEGVTEAFF
TRBV29-1,TRBJ2-7,NA,NA,TGCAGCGTTATAGGACACGAGACTTACTACGAGCAGTACTTC,CSVIGHETYYEQYF
TRBV30,TRBJ2-1,NA,TRBD2,TGTGCCTGGAGTGGACTAGCGGGGGGCCGCGGCATCTTC,CAWSGLAGGRGIF
TRBV25-1,TRBJ1-1,NA,NA,TGTGCCAGCACGGGGATCAACACTGAAGCTTTCTTT,CASTGINTEAFF
TRBV27,TRBJ2-7,few,TRBD1,TGTGCCAGCAGTCCGGGGGACAGGGTCGTGTTTGAGCAGTACTTC,CASSPGDRVVFEQYF
TRBV27,TRBJ2-1,few,NA,TGTGCCAGCCGGGACACGGCGTACAATGAGCAGTTCTTC,CASRDTAYNEQFF
TRBV5-4,TRBJ1-2,NA,NA,TGTGCCAGCAGCACGCCTTTCGGGATAGGAAACTATGGCTACACCTTC,CASSTPFGIGNYGYTF
TRBV27,TRBJ2-3,NA,NA,TGTGCCAGCAGGAACCGGGACACTCCGACAGATACGCAGTATTTT,CASRNRDTPTDTQYF
TRBV9,TRBJ2-2,NA,NA,TGTGCCAGCAACCCTTTCGGACGTACAGGGTCCACCGGGGAGCTGTTTTTT,CASNPFGRTGSTGELFF
TRBV5-1,TRBJ2-2,few,NA,TGCGCCAGCAGCTCACTTCTGAGTTGGACGGGGACCGGGGAGCTGTTTTTT,CASSSLLSWTGTGELFF
TRBV2,TRBJ2-7,NA,NA,TGTGCCAGCAGCAGATCAGCCTACGAGCAGTACTTC,CASSRSAYEQYF
TRBV15,TRBJ2-1,NA,TRBD1,TGTGCCACCAACTCTCCAAGGGACAGCCCCTACAATGAGCAGTTCTTC,CATNSPRDSPYNEQFF
TRBV6-1,TRBJ1-5,NA,TRBD1,TGTGCCAGCAGTGCTGGGACAGGATGGGATCAGCCCCAGCATTTT,CASSAGTGWDQPQHF
TRBV5-1,TRBJ1-4,few,NA,TGCGCCAGCAGTCCTAGTACAGGGTCCCATAATGAAAAACTGTTTTTT,CASSPSTGSHNEKLFF
TRBV2,TRBJ1-5,NA,TRBD1,TGTGCCAGCAGCGCGACAGGGGAACAGCCCCAGCATTTT,CASSATGEQPQHF
TRBV25-1,TRBJ2-5,NA,TRBD1,TGTGCCAGCAGTGAGACAGGGGGCTGGAAGACCCAGTACTTC,CASSETGGWKTQYF
TRBV7-9,TRBJ2-3,NA,NA,TGTTCCAGCAGCAGGAGGGGGGGGGTTTCTAGCACAGATACGCAGTATTTT,CSSSRRGGVSSTDTQYF
TRBV10-3,TRBJ2-7,NA,TRBD1,TGTGCCATCAGTGCCGGGACAGGGGGCTACGAGCAGTACTTC,CAISAGTGGYEQYF
TRBV5-1,TRBJ2-7,few,TRBD2,TGCGCCAGCAGCAGGGGACTAGCGGGGTGGAGCTCCTACGAGCAGTACTTC,CASSRGLAGWSSYEQYF
TRBV18,TRBJ1-6,NA,NA,TGTGCCAGCTCACCACAAAGGGGTCAGAATTCACCCCTCCACTTT,CASSPQRGQNSPLHF
TRBV6-6,TRBJ1-1,few,TRBD1,TGTGCCAGCAGTTCGCCGGGACAGTTGAGCACTGAAGCTTTCTTT,CASSSPGQLSTEAFF